Each of the 32 T cell receptor beta chains below was sequenced from the same sample in a study of T-cell memory formation after mild COVID-19. TCRdb re-derived calls from the 5' RACE reads in MiXCR, one entry per CDR3 protein. Among roughly 350,000 distinct CDR3 sequences, roughly 13% were seen once, and the ten largest hold about 20%. The sample taken for sequencing was PBMCs or a T cell subset sorted from them (not recorded which). The receptors were sampled from a man younger than 35 who had mild COVID-19 (a few samples of this study predate the infection). Cell type and time point are not known.

This clonotype was counted at least ten times. The chain employs TRBV15 and TRBJ2-2; no firm D call. Germline values: CDR1 LNHNV, CDR2 YYDKDF (reference sequence). This CDR3 spans 15 amino acids. Deletions cut 0 bases from V and 4 bases from J, with 9 bases between. The CDR3, as DNA: TGTGCCACCAGCAGAGAGGCCACCTTCACCGGGGAGCTGTTTTTT. It codes for CATSREATFTGELFF.

The V gene is TRBV10-3, the J gene TRBJ2-7; possibly TRBD1 or TRBD2 for D (6 bases each). The CDR3 length is 14 residues. V lost 3 bases, J lost 7 bases, and 16 bases lay in between. Germline V gene sequence: CDR1 ENHRY, CDR2 SYGVKD. As DNA, the CDR3 is TGTGCCATCAGTGATTTTCCGGGGGCGGGTGAGCAGTACGTC. As protein: CAISDFPGAGEQYV.

CDR3 DNA sequence: TGTGCCAGCAGCCCTCGACTAGCGGGGGTAGAGACCCAGTACTTC. Protein: CASSPRLAGVETQYF. This chain connects TRBV7-2 to TRBJ2-5; 12 positions agree with TRBD2. The germline V gene encodes CDR1 SGHTA and CDR2 FQGNSA. After removal of 5 bases from V and 4 bases from J, the junction contained 5 bases not matched to a gene. This CDR3 spans 15 amino acids.

Points on this clonotype: Germline is not matched at one junction end, which may reflect a read error. The chain combines TRBV20-1 with TRBJ2-1; TRBD2 agrees at 13 bases. The CDR3 consists of 14 residues. Germline values: CDR1 DFQATT, CDR2 SNEGSKA (reference sequence). The CDR3, as DNA: TGCAGGGGGATGGGGACTAGCGGGGTACCATTAGGAGTCTTC. It yields the protein CRGMGTSGVPLGVF.

In this sample, this clonotype turned up a few times. This chain connects TRBV2 to TRBJ1-5, with TRBD1 matching over 8 bases. Trimming cost V 6 bases and J 2 bases; bases outside gene matches: 3. The V gene's germline CDR1 is SNHLY and CDR2 FYNNEI. CDR3 length: 14 residues. The CDR3 region has the DNA TGTGCCAGCAGCGGGGACAGGCGCAATCAGCCCCAGCATTTT. Amino acid sequence: CASSGDRRNQPQHF.

DNA of the CDR3: TGTGCCAGGGCCTGGGGGGGCAAAGAGACCCAGTACTTC. Residues: CARAWGGKETQYF. The chain joins TRBV2 to TRBJ2-5; D is perhaps TRBD2 (7 bases). Between the trimmed V and J ends, which lost 9 bases and 3 bases, there was a span of 14 bases. This CDR3 spans 13 amino acids. The germline V gene has CDR1 SNHLY and CDR2 FYNNEI.

A few counts support this clonotype. CDR3 nucleotides: TGCAGCGTCCCACGAGGCCGGGGTGGCTACACCTTC. It is translated as CSVPRGRGGYTF. The J gene is TRBJ1-2, the V gene TRBV29-1, with no clear D. The CDR3 spans 12 residues. Trimming removed 6 bases at V and 7 bases at J, with 15 bases between. Germline V gives CDR1 SQVTM, CDR2 ANQGSEA.

This clonotype was detected a few times. The CDR3 here is CASTSTQAIQETQYF. The CDR3 bases are TGCGCCAGCACGAGTACTCAGGCTATCCAAGAGACCCAGTACTTC. The rearrangement joins TRBV5-1 to TRBJ2-5; D gene uncertain. This CDR3 contains 15 residues. The V gene lost 6 bases and the J gene lost 1 base, with 16 bases spanning the gap. Per germline, CDR1 SGHRS and CDR2 YFSETQ.

The chain combines TRBV6-5 with TRBJ2-1; no clear D gene. The CDR3 is 9 residues long. The germline V and J ends were trimmed by 11 bases and 9 bases, with 8 bases remaining between them. Germline V gene lookup returns CDR1 MNHEY and CDR2 SVGAGI. The CDR3 DNA reads TGTGCCGGCGCTGGTGAGCAGTTCTTC. The encoded protein is CAGAGEQFF.

The rearrangement links TRBV24-1 to TRBJ2-3, with 11 bases matching TRBD2. The CDR3 contains 18 residues. Germline V gene sequence: CDR1 KGHDR, CDR2 SFDVKD. V lost 4 bases and J lost 1; bases outside the gene matches: 9. CDR3 in amino acids: CATSETPPLAGGTDTQYF. The CDR3 region has the DNA TGTGCCACCAGTGAAACCCCACCACTAGCGGGGGGCACAGATACGCAGTATTTT.

This clonotype was seen a few times. This sequence joins TRBV6-2 or TRBV6-3 and TRBJ1-2; tentative D call: TRBD1 (6 bases). CDR3 size: 16 residues. The V end lost 2 bases, the J end lost 5 bases, and 18 bases lay between the germline ends. CDR1 and CDR2 from the germline V gene are MNHEY and SVGEGT. CDR3 in DNA: TGTGCCAGCAGTTACGGGGGCAGGGGTTGGTCTTATGGCTACACCTTC. Its translation: CASSYGGRGWSYGYTF.

This sequence joins TRBV19 and TRBJ2-1; 9 positions match TRBD1. Germline V gives CDR1 LNHDA, CDR2 SQIVND (reference sequence). Trimming removed 7 bases from V and 5 bases from J; junction bases left unmatched: 9. This CDR3 contains 15 residues. CDR3 coding DNA: TGTGCCAGTAAGACCGGGACAGGGTCCCACAATGAGCAGTTCTTC. This codes for CASKTGTGSHNEQFF.

The genes are TRBV7-2 and TRBJ2-7, with 9 bases that match TRBD2. Germline loops: CDR1 SGHTA, CDR2 FQGNSA. The CDR3 is 14 residues long. V gave up 3 bases and J gave up 5 bases; unmatched junction bases: 5. The CDR3: CASSFVASGDEQYF. Written as DNA, the CDR3 is TGTGCCAGCAGCTTTGTAGCTAGCGGGGACGAGCAGTACTTC.

This rearrangement joins TRBV7-8 to TRBJ1-3; no firm D call. V was shortened by 5 bases and J by 0 bases, with 11 bases between the two germline ends. The CDR3 is 15 amino acids. CDR1 and CDR2 from the germline V gene are SGHVS and FQNEAQ. The CDR3 DNA is TGTGCCAGCAGCGTGGGCCCGACCTCTGGAAACACCATATATTTT. It encodes CASSVGPTSGNTIYF. The entire variable domain, with the rest obtained from reference TRBV7-8 and TRBJ1-3, is as follows: GAGVSQSPRYKVAKRGQDVALRCDPISGHVSLFWYQQALGQGPEFLTYFQNEAQLDKSGLPSDRFFAERPEGSVSTLKIQRTQQEDSAVYLCASSVGPTSGNTIYFGEGSWLTVV.

J is TRBJ1-4 and V is TRBV30; D not resolved. The CDR3 has 13 residues. Per the germline V gene, CDR1 is GTSNPN and CDR2 is SVGIG (reference sequence). Trimming shortened V by 2 bases and J by 4 bases, and 8 bases separated the two germline ends. As DNA, the CDR3 is TGTGCCTGGAGTCGGCAGAGTAATGAAAAACTGTTTTTT. Its translation is CAWSRQSNEKLFF.

The chain links TRBV4-1 to TRBJ1-2; a weak D match, TRBD1 (6 bases). In germline, CDR1 is MGHRA, CDR2 YSYEKL. The CDR3 length is 16 residues. Trimming removed 2 bases at V and 4 bases at J, with 17 bases between. CDR3: CASSQRMTGGFYGYTF. CDR3 in DNA: TGCGCCAGCAGCCAAAGAATGACAGGAGGGTTCTATGGCTACACCTTC.

The rearrangement joins TRBV7-9 to TRBJ1-1; D might be TRBD1 (6 bases). V was trimmed by 1 base and J by 6 bases, leaving 9 bases between them. In germline, CDR1 is SEHNR, CDR2 FQNEAQ (reference sequence). The CDR3 loop spans 13 amino acids. For the CDR3, the DNA is TGTGCCAGCAGCTTAGGACAGGCGGCTGAAGCTTTCTTT. It encodes CASSLGQAAEAFF.

This clonotype was counted only a few times. V gene TRBV5-4 combines with J gene TRBJ2-3, with TRBD1 identical over 8 bases. CDR1 is SGHNT, CDR2 YYREEE, per germline (reference sequence). This CDR3 has 16 amino acids. V gave up 1 base and J gave up 3 bases; unmatched junction bases: 7. The DNA for the CDR3 is TGTGCCAGCAGCTTGCCCCGGACAGGGTTGACAGATACGCAGTATTTT. It encodes CASSLPRTGLTDTQYF.

This chain joins TRBV20-1 and TRBJ1-1, with a weak D call TRBD1 (6 bases). Trimming cost V 5 bases and J 4 bases, with 14 bases left between them. This CDR3 comprises 13 residues. The germline CDR1 and CDR2 sequences are DFQATT and SNEGSKA (reference sequence). Here the CDR3 DNA reads TGCAGTGCTGCCAGAGGGGGGTCCACTGAAGCTTTCTTT. The encoded protein is CSAARGGSTEAFF.

A few counts support this clonotype. This chain connects TRBV6-2 or TRBV6-3 to TRBJ1-2; no clear D. Germline V gives CDR1 MNHEY, CDR2 SVGEGT. The CDR3 spans 12 residues. V was clipped by 5 bases and J by 0 bases, with 4 bases between them. The chain's CDR3 is CASSDTNYGYTF. For the CDR3, the DNA is TGTGCCAGCAGTGACACTAACTATGGCTACACCTTC.

In its sample, this clonotype was seen many times. This chain uses TRBV6-6 with TRBJ1-2; D remains unclear. The V end was cut by 5 bases, the J end by 4 bases, with 8 bases between. This CDR3 has 12 residues. CDR1 is MNHNY and CDR2 is SVGAGI in the germline V gene (reference sequence). CDR3 region: CASSPATYGYTF. For the CDR3, the DNA is TGTGCCAGCAGTCCGGCCACCTATGGCTACACCTTC.

This clonotype was seen many times. The V and J genes are TRBV5-1 and TRBJ2-3; 8 bases are a match to TRBD2. The germline V gene has CDR1 SGHRS and CDR2 YFSETQ. With V trimmed by 0 bases and J by 5 bases, 8 bases remained unmatched. This CDR3 comprises 16 residues. The DNA of the CDR3 is TGCGCCAGCAGCTTGGATGCGGGGGGCGATGGAGATACGCAGTATTTT. The encoded protein is CASSLDAGGDGDTQYF.

This clonotype has ten or more counts. The chain has TRBV4-3 and TRBJ2-3, with 8 positions matching TRBD1. Per germline, CDR1 LGHNA and CDR2 YSLEER. V lost 1 base, J lost 1 base, and 1 base stayed unmatched. The CDR3 is 15 residues long. CDR3 region: CASSQGGQGTDTQYF. Here the CDR3 DNA reads TGCGCCAGCAGCCAAGGGGGACAGGGCACAGATACGCAGTATTTT.

In this sample, this clonotype turned up many times. The chain has TRBV12-3 or TRBV12-4 and TRBJ2-5; D remains unclear. V was trimmed by 5 bases and J by 1 base, leaving 17 bases between them. The CDR3 loop spans 16 amino acids. The CDR3 reads CASSPPMGFAQETQYF. DNA of the CDR3: TGTGCCAGCAGTCCACCGATGGGGTTCGCCCAAGAGACCCAGTACTTC.

The chain uses TRBV25-1 and TRBJ1-4, with a possible D match to TRBD1 (6 bases). Between the trimmed V and J ends, which lost 2 bases and 8 bases, there was a span of 21 bases. This CDR3 is 17 amino acids long. Looked up from germline, CDR1 is MGHDK and CDR2 is SYGVNS. CDR3 nucleotide sequence: TGTGCCAGCAGTGAAGGGGGGCAGGCCTTCAACTGGGAAAAACTGTTTTTT. Amino acid sequence: CASSEGGQAFNWEKLFF.

This clonotype was detected a few times. The rearrangement links TRBV15 to TRBJ2-1; TRBD2 aligns across 10 bases. Germline V CDR1 and CDR2: LNHNV, YYDKDF (reference sequence). V gave up 4 bases and J gave up 8 bases; unmatched junction bases: 5. CDR3 length equals 14 residues. DNA for the CDR3: TGTGCCACCAGCAAACTAGCGGGGATATATGAGCAGTTCTTC. Protein sequence: CATSKLAGIYEQFF.

CDR3 amino acids: CASSLVSGPFSGNTIYF. The CDR3 DNA follows: TGTGCCAGCAGCTTAGTATCGGGACCATTCTCTGGAAACACCATATATTTT. V gene TRBV7-8 combines with J gene TRBJ1-3, with a weak D call TRBD1 (5 bases). Trimming removed 1 base from V and 0 bases from J, with 13 bases in between. The CDR3 covers 17 residues. The germline CDR1 and CDR2 sequences are SGHVS and FQNEAQ. Combining the CDR3 with reference TRBV7-8 and TRBJ1-3 gives the whole variable domain GAGVSQSPRYKVAKRGQDVALRCDPISGHVSLFWYQQALGQGPEFLTYFQNEAQLDKSGLPSDRFFAERPEGSVSTLKIQRTQQEDSAVYLCASSLVSGPFSGNTIYFGEGSWLTVV.

This clonotype occurred once. The rearrangement uses TRBV6-5 and TRBJ2-1, with D possibly being TRBD1 or TRBD2 (7 bases each). Trimming stripped 5 bases from V and 2 bases from J, with 16 bases between. This CDR3 has 16 amino acids. Germline CDR1 is MNHEY and CDR2 is SVGAGI. The DNA for the CDR3 is TGTGCCAGCAGTCCAGGGGGGGGGCGGACCTACAATGAGCAGTTCTTC. Translated: CASSPGGGRTYNEQFF.

The CDR3 reads CASIPVGVRGRTEAFF. The CDR3 coding sequence is TGTGCCAGCATCCCTGTGGGGGTCAGGGGGCGGACTGAAGCTTTCTTT. The V and J genes are TRBV5-4 and TRBJ1-1, with TRBD1 identical over 8 bases. V lost 6 bases, J lost 5 bases, and 15 bases stayed unmatched. This CDR3 is 16 amino acids long. Germline V CDR1 and CDR2: SGHNT, YYREEE (reference sequence).

This clonotype was recorded many times. V is TRBV5-1 and J is TRBJ2-5, with a weak D call TRBD1 (7 bases). CDR3 length: 14 amino acids. In germline, CDR1 is SGHRS, CDR2 YFSETQ. Trimming took off 0 bases at V and 4 bases at J, with 10 bases between the two ends. The CDR3 DNA follows: TGCGCCAGCAGCTTGGACAGGGGAGGAGAGACCCAGTACTTC. This encodes CASSLDRGGETQYF. The variable domain in full, completed from reference TRBV5-1 and TRBJ2-5, reads KAGVTQTPRYLIKTRGQQVTLSCSPISGHRSVSWYQQTPGQGLQFLFEYFSETQRNKGNFPGRFSGRQFSNSRSEMNVSTLELGDSALYLCASSLDRGGETQYFGPGTRLLVL.

This clonotype was seen a handful of times. The CDR3 sequence is CASSDRTGTGVVRTYEQYV. CDR3 bases: TGCGCCAGCAGTGACCGAACCGGGACAGGGGTGGTCCGGACCTACGAGCAGTACGTC. This chain links TRBV5-1 with TRBJ2-7, with 10 bases that match TRBD1. From germline, CDR1 is SGHRS and CDR2 YFSETQ. J gave up 2 bases and V 5 bases, and 19 bases lay outside the gene matches. The CDR3 loop spans 19 amino acids.

The CDR3 loop is CATSPGQGFHNEQFF. The CDR3 DNA reads as TGTGCCACCAGCCCTGGACAGGGCTTCCACAATGAGCAGTTCTTC. This chain connects TRBV24-1 to TRBJ2-1; TRBD1 matches at 8 bases. The germline gives CDR1 KGHDR, CDR2 SFDVKD. The CDR3 loop spans 15 amino acids. The junction had 9 bases not matched to a gene; V was cut back by 7 bases and J by 5 bases.